The clone carrying this TCR beta chain has just one count. This record comes from a study of blood T cell repertoires in COVID-19. V dropped 6 bases and J dropped 3; count of bases not matched to a gene: 7. The CDR3 has 15 amino acids. The germline V gene encodes CDR1 MDHEN and CDR2 SYDVKM. Sequencing was performed with immunoSEQ multiplex PCR; in TCRdb, only in-frame clones are kept and a portion is missing. The sample holds around 260,000 clones, roughly four fifths seen once. Patients at the Seattle site were enrolled during active infection and followed longitudinally. The sample taken for sequencing was peripheral blood. The genes are TRBV28 and TRBJ2-1; 8 nucleotides match TRBD2. The receptor comes from a person aged 70 to 85 with COVID-19, enrolled during active disease. The CDR3 coding sequence is TGTGCCAGCAGAAAGAGCGGGAGCTACTACAATGAGCAGTTCTTC. This translates into CASRKSGSYYNEQFF.